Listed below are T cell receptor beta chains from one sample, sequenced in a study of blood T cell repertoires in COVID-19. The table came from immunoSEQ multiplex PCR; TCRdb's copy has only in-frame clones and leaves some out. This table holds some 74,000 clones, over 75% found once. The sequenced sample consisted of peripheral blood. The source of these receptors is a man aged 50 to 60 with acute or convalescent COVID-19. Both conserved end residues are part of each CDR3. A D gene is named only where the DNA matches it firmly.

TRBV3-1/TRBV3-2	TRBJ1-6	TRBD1	TGTGCCAGCAGCCCTTACAGGGGGCGAAACTCACCCCTCCACTTT	CASSPYRGRNSPLHF
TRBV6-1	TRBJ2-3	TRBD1	TGTGCCAGCAGTGAAGGGACAGGGCGGACAGATACGCAGTATTTT	CASSEGTGRTDTQYF
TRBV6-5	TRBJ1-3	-	TGTGCCAGCCGCCAGGATCCATCTGGAAACACCATATATTTT	CASRQDPSGNTIYF
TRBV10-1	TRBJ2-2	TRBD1	TGCGCCAGCACTACAGGGGGATCGTCTGGGGAGCTGTTTTTT	CASTTGGSSGELFF
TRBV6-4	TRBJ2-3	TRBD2	TGTGCCAGCAGTGAAGGCGGGGGGGCCGTAGATACGCAGTATTTT	CASSEGGGAVDTQYF
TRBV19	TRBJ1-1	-	TGTGCCAGTAGTATCCTCAGGGGTCAGGGCAACACTGAAGCTTTCTTT	CASSILRGQGNTEAFF
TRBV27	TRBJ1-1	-	TGTGCCAGCAGTTTATCCGGGGGGGGGAACACTGAAGCTTTCTTT	CASSLSGGGNTEAFF
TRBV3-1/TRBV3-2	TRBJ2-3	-	TGTGCCAGCAGCCAAGAGCGAGCGGCAATCAGCACAGATACGCAGTATTTT	CASSQERAAISTDTQYF
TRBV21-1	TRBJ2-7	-	TGTGCCAGCAGCATGGAGGCGGACCACGAGCAGTACTTC	CASSMEADHEQYF
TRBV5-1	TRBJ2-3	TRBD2	TGCGCCAGCAGCTTGGTCGGGACTAGCGATACGCAGTATTTT	CASSLVGTSDTQYF
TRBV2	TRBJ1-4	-	TGTGCCAGCAAAGAACAGGCAACTAATGAAAAACTGTTTTTT	CASKEQATNEKLFF
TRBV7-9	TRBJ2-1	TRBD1	TGTGCCAGCAGATCGTCCGGGACAGATTACAATGAGCAGTTCTTC	CASRSSGTDYNEQFF
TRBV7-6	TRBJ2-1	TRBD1	TGTGCCAGCAGCTTATTTCGGAGGGGGACAGGGGACGATGAGCAGTTCTTC	CASSLFRRGTGDDEQFF
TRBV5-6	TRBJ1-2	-	TGTGCCAGCAGCGCTCGGAACTATGGCTACACCTTC	CASSARNYGYTF